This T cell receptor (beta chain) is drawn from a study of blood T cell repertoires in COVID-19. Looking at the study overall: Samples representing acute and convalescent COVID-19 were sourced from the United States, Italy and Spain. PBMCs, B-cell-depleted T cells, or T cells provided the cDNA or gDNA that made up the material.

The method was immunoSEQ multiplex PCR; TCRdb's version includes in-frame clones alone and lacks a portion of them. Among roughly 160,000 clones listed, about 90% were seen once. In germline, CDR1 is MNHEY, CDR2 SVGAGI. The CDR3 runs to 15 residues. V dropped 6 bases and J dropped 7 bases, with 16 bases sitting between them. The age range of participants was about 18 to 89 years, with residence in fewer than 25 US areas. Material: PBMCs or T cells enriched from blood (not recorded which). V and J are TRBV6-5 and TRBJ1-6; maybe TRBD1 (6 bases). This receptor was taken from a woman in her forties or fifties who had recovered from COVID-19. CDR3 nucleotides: TGTGCCAGCAGACCACCGGGACAATTCAATTCACCCCTCCACTTT. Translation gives CASRPPGQFNSPLHF.